This passage covers 15 T cell receptor beta chains from one sample sequenced in a study of blood T cell repertoires in COVID-19. The assay was immunoSEQ multiplex PCR, and TCRdb's table has in-frame clones only and misses some. Here the sample spans approximately 150,000 clones, about 81% being singletons. What was sequenced was peripheral blood. These receptors all stem from a human donor in a cohort sampled during active COVID-19.

In DNA, the CDR3 is TGTGCCAGCAGTCCTGGCCGACAGGGGCACACTGAAGCTTTCTTT. Its translation: CASSPGRQGHTEAFF. The chain combines TRBV28 with TRBJ1-1; TRBD1 agrees at 8 bases. Trimming took 5 bases from V and 3 from J; bases not matched to a gene: 8. Per germline, CDR1 MDHEN and CDR2 SYDVKM. There are 15 residues in the CDR3. The full variable domain, with the rest looked up from reference TRBV28 and TRBJ1-1, is DVKVTQSSRYLVKRTGEKVFLECVQDMDHENMFWYRQDPGLGLRLIYFSYDVKMKEKGDIPEGYSVSREKKERFSLILESASTNQTSMYLCASSPGRQGHTEAFFGQGTRLTVV.

This clone has just a few counts. This sequence joins TRBV18 and TRBJ2-7; TRBD2 matches at 7 bases. V lost 0 bases and J lost 6; bases outside the gene matches: 8. The V gene's germline CDR1 is KGHSH and CDR2 LQKENI. The CDR3 runs 15 residues. DNA of the CDR3: TGTGCCAGCTCACCACCGGGAGGGGTATCTCCCGAGCAGTACTTC. Translating it yields CASSPPGGVSPEQYF.

The chain combines TRBV7-2 with TRBJ2-2, with 8 bases lining up with TRBD1. The germline V gene has CDR1 SGHTA and CDR2 FQGNSA. J was trimmed by 1 base and V by 11 bases; bases with no gene match: 9. The CDR3 consists of 15 residues. The CDR3 sequence: CALRQGRGNTGELFF. Here the CDR3 DNA reads TGTGCCCTCAGACAGGGGCGGGGGAACACCGGGGAGCTGTTTTTT.

This clone was found once. This CDR3 is also generated by other DNA sequences in the sample. The chain employs TRBV6-2 or TRBV6-3 and TRBJ2-1, with 9 bases lining up with TRBD2. V shed 3 bases and J 0 bases; nucleotides not matched to a gene: 6. CDR1 is MNHEY, CDR2 SVGEGT, per germline. The CDR3 sequence is 17 residues long. CDR3 coding DNA: TGTGCCAGCAGTTATACGAGCGGGAGGAGCTCCTACAATGAGCAGTTCTTC. Amino acids: CASSYTSGRSSYNEQFF.

This sequence joins TRBV4-3 and TRBJ2-1; maybe TRBD2 (6 bases). Germline lookup yields CDR1 LGHNA and CDR2 YSLEER. This CDR3 is 14 amino acids long. V was clipped by 1 base and J by 7 bases, with 11 bases between them. The CDR3 region is CASSQGGEANEQFF. CDR3 in DNA: TGCGCCAGCAGCCAAGGGGGGGAAGCAAATGAGCAGTTCTTC.

This clone was counted a few times. The chain has TRBV2 and TRBJ1-1; tentatively, D is TRBD1 (5 bases). From germline, CDR1 is SNHLY and CDR2 FYNNEI. Trimming pared 6 bases from V and 3 bases from J, leaving 17 bases between. The CDR3 contains 15 residues. The CDR3 DNA is TGTGCCAGCAGCGGGGCGGGAGGTTTATACACTGAAGCTTTCTTT. The encoded protein is CASSGAGGLYTEAFF.

The V and J genes are TRBV7-2 and TRBJ2-1, with TRBD1 as a possible D gene (5 bases). Per germline, CDR1 SGHTA and CDR2 FQGNSA. Trimming removed 1 base from V and 4 bases from J, with 14 bases in between. The CDR3 totals 16 residues. The CDR3 coding sequence is TGTGCCAGCAGCTTAGAGGGGCCAGCCATATACAATGAGCAGTTCTTC. This translates into CASSLEGPAIYNEQFF.

V gene TRBV3-1 (or the pseudogene TRBV3-2) combines with J gene TRBJ1-1; weak D call: TRBD1 (5 bases). The V gene's germline CDR1 is LGHDT and CDR2 YNNKEL (reference sequence). The CDR3 has 12 residues. The ends were cut back, 0 bases at V and 8 bases at J, with 7 bases in the middle. The CDR3 loop is CASSQEWTEAFF. CDR3 in DNA: TGTGCCAGCAGCCAAGAATGGACAGAAGCTTTCTTT.

This clone is a singleton in its sample. CDR3 sequence (DNA): TGTGCCAGCTCACCATTCAGGACAGGGGACAATGAGCAGTTCTTC. Protein sequence: CASSPFRTGDNEQFF. V usage is TRBV18 and J usage is TRBJ2-1, with 9 bases fitting TRBD1. V lost 2 bases, J lost 5 bases, and 4 bases stayed unmatched. The CDR3 runs to 15 residues. Looked up from germline, CDR1 is KGHSH and CDR2 is LQKENI.

This sequence joins TRBV19 and TRBJ2-6; D unclear. The CDR3 length is 15 residues. The germline V gene has CDR1 LNHDA and CDR2 SQIVND (reference sequence). V was shortened by 7 bases and J by 0 bases, with 10 bases between the two germline ends. The CDR3 is CASNSGGSGANVLTF. CDR3 sequence (DNA): TGTGCCAGTAACTCCGGCGGCTCTGGGGCCAACGTCCTGACTTTC.

The V and J genes are TRBV30 and TRBJ2-3; D perhaps matches TRBD2 (6 bases). The CDR3 has 14 amino acids. CDR1 and CDR2 from the germline V gene are GTSNPN and SVGIG (reference sequence). Trimming left V 2 bases short and J 1 base short, with 10 bases between. CDR3: CAWSLSSGTDTQYF. DNA of the CDR3: TGTGCCTGGAGTCTCTCTAGCGGCACAGATACGCAGTATTTT. The complete variable domain, with remaining parts taken from reference TRBV30 and TRBJ2-3, reads SQTIHQWPATLVQPVGSPLSLECTVEGTSNPNLYWYRQAAGRGLQLLFYSVGIGQISSEVPQNLSASRPQDRQFILSSKKLLLSDSGFYLCAWSLSSGTDTQYFGPGTRLTVL.

The V call is TRBV7-9, the J call TRBJ2-7; TRBD1 aligns across 8 bases. The CDR3 runs 15 residues. Trimming at V came to 1 base and at J to 3 bases, leaving 5 bases not matched to a gene. Germline V gene sequence: CDR1 SEHNR, CDR2 FQNEAQ (reference sequence). The CDR3 nucleotides are TGTGCCAGCAGCTTAGGCCAGGGGGCCGTCTACGAGCAGTACTTC. Its protein is CASSLGQGAVYEQYF.

The chain carries TRBV15 and TRBJ2-5; possibly TRBD2 for D (6 bases). This CDR3 is built from 14 residues. Trimming removed 1 base at V and 8 bases at J, with 14 bases between. Germline V lookup: CDR1 LNHNV, CDR2 YYDKDF (reference sequence). The CDR3 nucleotides are TGTGCCACCAGCAGAGGGAGGGGATTGTTTACCCAGTACTTC. This sequence encodes CATSRGRGLFTQYF.

This chain joins TRBV14 and TRBJ1-1, with 9 bases aligning to TRBD1. Per the germline V gene, CDR1 is SGHDN and CDR2 is FVKESK. The trim removed 6 bases at V and 10 bases at J, leaving 6 bases unmatched. This CDR3 spans 12 amino acids. The chain's CDR3 is CASREQGARAFF. The CDR3 DNA follows: TGTGCCAGCAGAGAACAGGGGGCAAGAGCTTTCTTT. The full variable domain, completed using reference TRBV14 and TRBJ1-1, is EAGVTQFPSHSVIEKGQTVTLRCDPISGHDNLYWYRRVMGKEIKFLLHFVKESKQDESGMPNNRFLAERTGGTYSTLKVQPAELEDSGVYFCASREQGARAFFGQGTRLTVV.

The chain recombines TRBV18 with TRBJ2-5, with D unclear. The CDR3 extends over 13 amino acids. V lost 6 bases to trimming and J lost 5 bases, with 13 bases between them. From germline, CDR1 is KGHSH and CDR2 LQKENI. CDR3 nucleotides: TGTGCCAGCTCGCTCCGAGGAATGGAGACCCAGTACTTC. Translation: CASSLRGMETQYF.